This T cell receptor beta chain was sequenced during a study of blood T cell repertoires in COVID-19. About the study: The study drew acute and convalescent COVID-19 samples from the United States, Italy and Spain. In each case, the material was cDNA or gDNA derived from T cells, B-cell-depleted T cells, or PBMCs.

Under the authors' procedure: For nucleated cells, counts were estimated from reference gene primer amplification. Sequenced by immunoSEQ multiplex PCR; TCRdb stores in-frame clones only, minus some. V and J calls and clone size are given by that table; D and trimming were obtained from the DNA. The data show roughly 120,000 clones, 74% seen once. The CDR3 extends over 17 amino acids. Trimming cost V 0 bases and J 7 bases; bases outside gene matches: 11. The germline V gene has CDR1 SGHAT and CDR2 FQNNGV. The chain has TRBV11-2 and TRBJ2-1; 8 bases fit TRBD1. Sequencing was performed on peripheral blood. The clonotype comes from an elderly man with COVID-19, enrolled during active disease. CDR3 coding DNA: TGTGCCAGCAGCTTAGAAGCCCCCGGGACAGGCCCTAATGAGCAGTTCTTC. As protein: CASSLEAPGTGPNEQFF.